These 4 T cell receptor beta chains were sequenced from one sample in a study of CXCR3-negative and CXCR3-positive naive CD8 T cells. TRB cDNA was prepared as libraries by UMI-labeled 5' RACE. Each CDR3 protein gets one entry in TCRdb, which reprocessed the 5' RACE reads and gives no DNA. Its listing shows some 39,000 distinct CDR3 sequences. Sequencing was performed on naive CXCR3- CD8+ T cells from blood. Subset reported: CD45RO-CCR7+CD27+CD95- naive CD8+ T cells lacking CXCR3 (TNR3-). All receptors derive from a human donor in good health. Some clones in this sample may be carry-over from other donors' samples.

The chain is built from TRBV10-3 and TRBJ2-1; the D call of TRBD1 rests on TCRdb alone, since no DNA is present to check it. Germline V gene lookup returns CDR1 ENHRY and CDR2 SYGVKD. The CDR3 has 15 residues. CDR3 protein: CAISAVPGARDEQFF.

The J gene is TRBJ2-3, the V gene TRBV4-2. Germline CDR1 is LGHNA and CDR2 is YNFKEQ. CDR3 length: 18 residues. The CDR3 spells CASSQAWIGNQNTDTQYF.

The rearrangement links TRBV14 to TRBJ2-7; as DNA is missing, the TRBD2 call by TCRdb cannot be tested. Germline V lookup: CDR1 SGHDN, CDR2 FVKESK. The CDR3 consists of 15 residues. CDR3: CASSPLAVSSYEQYF. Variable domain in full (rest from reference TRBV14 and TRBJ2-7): EAGVTQFPSHSVIEKGQTVTLRCDPISGHDNLYWYRRVMGKEIKFLLHFVKESKQDESGMPNNRFLAERTGGTYSTLKVQPAELEDSGVYFCASSPLAVSSYEQYFGPGTRLTVT.

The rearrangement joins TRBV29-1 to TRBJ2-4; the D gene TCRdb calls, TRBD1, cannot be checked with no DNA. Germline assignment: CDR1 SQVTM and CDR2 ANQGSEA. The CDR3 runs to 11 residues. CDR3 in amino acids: CSVEKDAGTYF.